The clone carrying this TCR beta chain appeared a few times. The sample originates from a study of identical twins. V was pared by 3 bases and J by 0 bases, with 7 bases between. Germline V gene sequence: CDR1 SGDLS, CDR2 YYNGEE. The CDR3 is made up of 14 amino acids. MiXCR, run by TCRdb on the 5' RACE reads, gives a single entry per CDR3 protein. The data show roughly 630,000 distinct CDR3 sequences, less than 9% seen once. Separately, the same data were catalogued under a study of yellow fever vaccine responses in identical twins.

Sequenced sample: PBMCs. This chain links TRBV9 with TRBJ2-4; D is undetermined. The sequence was collected from a woman younger than 35 in good health. The CDR3 DNA reads TGTGCCAGCAGCGCCCCTACAGCCAAAAACATTCAGTACTTC. This sequence encodes CASSAPTAKNIQYF.